Shown below are 14 T cell receptor beta chains from a single sample sequenced in a study of cytomegalovirus exposure and HLA in healthy donors. Both 60 Vbeta primers and 13 Jbeta primers went into the PCR. Sequencing used immunoSEQ multiplex PCR; TCRdb keeps in-frame clones, though not all of them. The sample's table shows under 130,000 clones. The sample comprised PBMCs. These TCRs come from a man over 45 in good health and CMV-seronegative.

The chain combines TRBV18 with TRBJ2-7, with 9 bases that match TRBD1. The trim removed 4 bases at V and 4 bases at J, leaving 8 bases unmatched. The CDR3 is 15 amino acids. Germline values: CDR1 KGHSH, CDR2 LQKENI. Here the CDR3 reads CASSLGQGSLYEQYF. The CDR3 DNA reads TGTGCCAGCTCACTAGGACAGGGGAGTCTATACGAGCAGTACTTC.

The chain links TRBV9 to TRBJ2-5, with TRBD2 identical over 9 bases. This CDR3 is built from 16 residues. The germline V gene encodes CDR1 SGDLS and CDR2 YYNGEE. V dropped 0 bases and J dropped 5; count of bases not matched to a gene: 8. The CDR3 DNA is TGTGCCAGCAGCGTAGCAAGCGCGGGGGGGCTGGAGACCCAGTACTTC. Translation gives CASSVASAGGLETQYF.

The chain uses TRBV9 and TRBJ1-1; 10 positions match TRBD1. The V gene's germline CDR1 is SGDLS and CDR2 YYNGEE. The CDR3 sequence is 16 residues long. V shed 4 bases, J shed 1 base, and the junction held 7 bases outside the gene matches. The chain's CDR3 is CASSPRDRGPNTEAFF. The DNA for the CDR3 is TGTGCCAGCAGCCCCCGGGACAGGGGCCCGAACACTGAAGCTTTCTTT.

The chain is built from TRBV5-6 and TRBJ1-1, with D tentatively TRBD1 (5 bases). Germline-derived CDR1 and CDR2 are SGHDT and YYEEEE. Between the trimmed V and J ends, which lost 0 bases and 6 bases, there was a span of 18 bases. This CDR3 comprises 16 residues. The CDR3 here is CASSLGFGGGIPEAFF. The CDR3 DNA is TGTGCCAGCAGCTTGGGGTTTGGGGGAGGCATACCTGAAGCTTTCTTT.

V gene TRBV5-6 combines with J gene TRBJ1-2; 8 bases are a match to TRBD1. Per germline, CDR1 SGHDT and CDR2 YYEEEE. With V trimmed by 3 bases and J by 8 bases, 15 bases remained unmatched. The CDR3 is 16 amino acids. CDR3 sequence reads: CASSSLTDRGGGGYTF. In DNA, the CDR3 is TGTGCCAGCAGCTCGCTCACCGACAGGGGTGGGGGCGGCTACACCTTC.

This chain connects TRBV7-2 to TRBJ2-3; 11 bases match TRBD2. J was trimmed by 4 bases and V by 4 bases; bases with no gene match: 10. The CDR3 contains 17 residues. Germline assignment: CDR1 SGHTA and CDR2 FQGNSA. For the CDR3, the DNA is TGTGCCAGCAGCTCTGCTAGCGGGAGGATCAACTCAGATACGCAGTATTTT. As protein: CASSSASGRINSDTQYF.

This chain uses TRBV14 with TRBJ2-3; D may be TRBD2 (5 bases). Germline CDR1 is SGHDN and CDR2 is FVKESK. The ends were cut back, 3 bases at V and 6 bases at J, with 16 bases in the middle. This CDR3 is 15 amino acids long. CDR3 sequence: CASSHKRGPGDTQYF. In nucleotides, the CDR3 is TGTGCCAGCAGCCATAAGAGAGGCCCGGGGGATACGCAGTATTTT. The full variable domain, completed using reference TRBV14 and TRBJ2-3, is EAGVTQFPSHSVIEKGQTVTLRCDPISGHDNLYWYRRVMGKEIKFLLHFVKESKQDESGMPNNRFLAERTGGTYSTLKVQPAELEDSGVYFCASSHKRGPGDTQYFGPGTRLTVL.

This chain connects TRBV25-1 to TRBJ1-2, with D unclear. Germline CDR1 MGHDK, CDR2 SYGVNS. Deletions cut 4 bases from V and 6 bases from J, with 15 bases between. The CDR3 is 14 amino acids. The CDR3 here is CASSALGGVDGYTF. In nucleotides, the CDR3 is TGTGCCAGCAGTGCCTTAGGAGGCGTGGATGGCTACACCTTC.

The chain uses TRBV10-2 and TRBJ2-2, with TRBD2 identical over 10 bases. The CDR3 length is 16 residues. V lost 3 bases, J lost 7 bases, and 8 bases stayed unmatched. Germline V gene sequence: CDR1 WSHSY, CDR2 SAAADI. In nucleotides, the CDR3 is TGCGCCAGCAGTGAAGGGTGGAGCGGGAGGGGCGGGGAGCTGTTTTTT. It translates to CASSEGWSGRGGELFF.

The J gene is TRBJ2-5, the V gene TRBV4-1; D possibly corresponds to TRBD2 (5 bases). V shed 1 base and J shed 2 bases, with 14 bases lying between them. The CDR3 has 16 amino acids. The V gene's germline CDR1 is MGHRA and CDR2 YSYEKL. Here the CDR3 reads CASSQGSQAAQETQYF. The CDR3 DNA follows: TGCGCCAGCAGCCAAGGGAGCCAAGCGGCACAAGAGACCCAGTACTTC.

The rearrangement joins TRBV18 to TRBJ1-1; D is undetermined. CDR3 length equals 12 residues. CDR1 and CDR2 (germline): KGHSH, LQKENI. The germline V and J ends were trimmed by 2 bases and 4 bases, with 5 bases remaining between them. The DNA for the CDR3 is TGTGCCAGCTCACCAGGGCGCACTGAAGCTTTCTTT. Translation gives CASSPGRTEAFF.

J is TRBJ1-1 and V is TRBV10-3; D might be TRBD1 (6 bases). CDR3 length: 13 residues. The germline V and J ends were trimmed by 6 bases and 5 bases, with 13 bases remaining between them. Germline V gene lookup returns CDR1 ENHRY and CDR2 SYGVKD. The CDR3 DNA reads TGTGCCATCAGCGCCCAGGGGTCAACTGAAGCTTTCTTT. Protein: CAISAQGSTEAFF.

DNA of the CDR3: TGTGCCAGCAGCTACGGGTACGCGGGAGAACCAGATACGCAGTATTTT. It translates to CASSYGYAGEPDTQYF. V usage is TRBV6-6 and J usage is TRBJ2-3; TRBD2 aligns across 7 bases. Per the germline V gene, CDR1 is MNHNY and CDR2 is SVGAGI (reference sequence). Trimming took 6 bases from V and 4 from J; bases not matched to a gene: 13. The CDR3 loop spans 16 amino acids.

The chain joins TRBV29-1 to TRBJ2-5, with TRBD1 as a possible D gene (6 bases). The DNA end is a closer match to TRBJ2-7, so the J assignment may be wrong. This CDR3 contains 12 residues. Germline CDR1 reads SQVTM; CDR2 reads ANQGSEA. The CDR3 here is CSVGQGTYEQYF. CDR3 in DNA: TGCAGCGTTGGGCAGGGGACCTACGAGCAGTACTTC.